This TCR beta chain was identified in a study of spatial heterogeneity in lung cancer. Study-level points and caveats: How many expanded intratumoral alpha and beta TCRs were present tracked the tumor mutation count, which was a count of nonsynonymous mutations.

Noted time point: sample taken at primary tumor resection. This CDR3 has 16 amino acids. CDR1 and CDR2 (germline): DFQATT, SNEGSKA (reference sequence). Trimming removed 5 bases from V and 2 bases from J; junction bases left unmatched: 8. Every molecule of TCR cDNA had its own unique molecular identifier. TCRdb passed the 5' RACE reads through MiXCR, listing each CDR3 protein once. The sample shows more than 7,500 distinct CDR3 sequences, roughly 3% of them seen only once. Comments on this clonotype: Its antigen is not identified.

The sample consisted of lung tumor tissue, taken at surgery. The chain couples TRBV20-1 to TRBJ2-7, with 14 nucleotides matching TRBD2. This clonotype was sampled from a male donor with early-stage non-small cell lung cancer. The CDR3 nucleotides read TGCAGTGCTCCTCGGACTAGCGGGGGGACTACCTACGAGCAGTACTTC. Encoded protein: CSAPRTSGGTTYEQYF.